This T cell receptor (beta chain) was sequenced for a study of blood T cell repertoires in COVID-19. The wider study: Acute and convalescent COVID-19 specimens originated in the United States, Italy and Spain. T cells, B-cell-depleted T cells, or PBMCs provided the cDNA or gDNA that served as material.

This clone came up once. Only in-frame clones appear in the TCRdb table, and some are missing; sequencing was by immunoSEQ multiplex PCR. Of around 180,000 clones in the sample, 88% were seen once. The CDR3 loop spans 13 amino acids. Deletions cut 5 bases from V and 7 bases from J, with 17 bases between. Germline CDR1 GTSNPN, CDR2 SVGIG (reference sequence). The sequenced sample consisted of peripheral blood. This clonotype was sampled from a man in his sixties with acute or convalescent COVID-19. The chain recombines TRBV30 with TRBJ1-2, with D uncertain. The CDR3 sequence: CAWSISQGGGYTF. The CDR3 coding sequence is TGTGCCTGGTCCATTTCCCAAGGCGGTGGCTACACCTTC.